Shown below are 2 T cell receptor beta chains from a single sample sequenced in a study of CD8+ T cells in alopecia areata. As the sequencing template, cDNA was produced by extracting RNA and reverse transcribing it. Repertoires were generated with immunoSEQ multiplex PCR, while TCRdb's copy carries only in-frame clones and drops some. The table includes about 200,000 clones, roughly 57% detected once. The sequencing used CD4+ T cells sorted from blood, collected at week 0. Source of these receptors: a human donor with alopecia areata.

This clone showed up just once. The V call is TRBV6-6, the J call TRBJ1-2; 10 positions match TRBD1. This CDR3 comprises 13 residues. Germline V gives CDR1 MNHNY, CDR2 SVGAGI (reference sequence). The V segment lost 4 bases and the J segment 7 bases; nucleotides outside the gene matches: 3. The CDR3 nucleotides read TGTGCCAGCAGTTCGACAGGGGGCGCTGGCTACACCTTC. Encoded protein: CASSSTGGAGYTF.

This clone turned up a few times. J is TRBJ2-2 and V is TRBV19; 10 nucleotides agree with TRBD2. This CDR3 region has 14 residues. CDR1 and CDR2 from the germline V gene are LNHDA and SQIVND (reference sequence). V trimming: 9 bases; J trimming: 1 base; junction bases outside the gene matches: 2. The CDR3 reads CASRTSGNTGELFF. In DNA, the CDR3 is TGTGCCAGCAGGACTAGCGGGAACACCGGGGAGCTGTTTTTT.